This note documents a single T cell receptor (beta chain) sequence. Its antigen has not been determined. An end of the junction does not agree with germline; a read error may underlie this. Whole blood was collected in K2EDTA tubes by collaborating institutions according to the institutions' own protocols. For TCRbeta analysis, collaborators shipped samples in one of three forms: frozen whole blood, isolated PBMCs, or DNA extracted from either of those sample types. These data are taken from a study of blood T cell repertoires in COVID-19 (dated by TCRdb to 2020 to 2021). Describing the broader study: Collaborator samples came from the United States, Italy and Spain and covered acute and convalescent phases of COVID-19. The samples were drawn from two sources: the first 160 participants of the ongoing ImmuneRACE study, and 1,254 subjects contributed by 6 global collaborators. The material from the prospective study consisted of cDNA or gDNA derived from T cells, B-cell-depleted T cells, or PBMCs. Nearly every sample came with metadata listing a de-identified subject ID, COVID-19 status, age in years and sex. The repertoires were released in a freely available public database intended as a resource for research on the immune response to SARS-CoV-2. Deeply sampled blood TCRbeta repertoires from subjects exposed to, actively infected with, or recovered from COVID-19 were included in the dataset. Where available, HLA class I and class II types were taken from metadata supplied by the sample provider and were not determined by assay-based typing. Beyond this particular receptor, the publication reports: The amount of clinical and demographic metadata varied by source and participant and was provided uncurated.

TCRbeta CDR3 regions were amplified from genomic DNA using the immunoSEQ Assay, a bias-controlled multiplex PCR. Under the source paper's analysis protocol: Within the assay, amplification of reference gene primers was used to estimate how many nucleated cells each sample contained. To quantify the absolute abundance of each unique TCRbeta CDR3 rearrangement, sequence reads were collapsed and filtered. For each sample, productive Simpson clonality was calculated as the square root of Simpson's diversity index across productive rearrangements. TCRdb provides this immuneACCESS table in a form limited to in-frame rearrangements. Some clones are lacking; in checked studies, under half of them reflect an unresolved V gene, and why the rest are absent is not known. The V and J calls and clone size are taken from that table; D and trimming were inferred from the DNA. In all, the sample holds about 100,000 clones, and around 81% of those were seen once. Roughly 12% of the sample is in the top ten clones.

Sequencing was performed on peripheral blood. This sequence originates from a middle-aged man with active or convalescent COVID-19.

Here is the DNA: TGTGCCAGCAGCTTAGAAGGGGGGGGAGGCCAAAAGACCCAGTACTTC. It encodes CASSLEGGGGQKTQYF. Here the chain combines TRBV11-2 and TRBJ2-5, with TRBD2 tentatively as D gene (7 bases match). The CDR3 contains 16 residues, cysteine and phenylalanine counted. The read is trimmed to its CDR3 DNA, 48 bases read in frame from base 1. CDR1 and CDR2 (SGHAT, FQNNGV) derive from the germline V gene.